The source of this T cell receptor (beta chain) is a study of T cells in Graves' hyperthyroidism and ophthalmopathy. This clonotype was found many times. RNA transcripts yielded amplified TCR beta CDR3 regions. An initial round of RT-PCR targeting the TCR CDR3 relied on the HTBI primer set. TCRdb ran MiXCR on the multiplex PCR reads and lists one entry per CDR3 protein. The sample has about 600,000 distinct CDR3 sequences, 14% seen once; the top ten hold roughly 7.1%. The PBMCs studied were ones that came from 10 ml fresh peripheral blood. The ends were cut back, 4 bases at V and 10 bases at J, with 14 bases in the middle. Germline values: CDR1 SEHNR, CDR2 FQNEAQ (reference sequence). The CDR3 loop spans 13 amino acids.

The receptor's source is a woman under 30 with Graves' ophthalmopathy. The chain couples TRBV7-9 to TRBJ2-1; no clear D. Sequenced: blood. DNA of the CDR3: TGTGCCAGCAGCTCCCCGCTCAGCGTCGAGCAGTTCTTC. It specifies CASSSPLSVEQFF.